This T cell receptor beta chain was recovered during a study of identical twins. The CDR3 consists of 14 residues. V was clipped by 2 bases and J by 10 bases, with 15 bases between them. Germline V gene lookup returns CDR1 MDHEN and CDR2 SYDVKM. Remarks on this clonotype: What it recognizes is unknown.

Study-wide points: Invariant T cells like MAIT and iNKT could partly confound the zero-insertion analyses. Within twin pairs, the out-of-frame alpha sequences they shared showed excess low generation probability.

TCRdb reprocessed the 5' RACE reads via MiXCR and lists one record per CDR3 protein. The sample shows about 530,000 distinct CDR3 sequences, approximately 20% of them seen only once. Healthy Caucasian individuals made up all the donors. The same sample was also studied in work on yellow fever vaccine responses in identical twins.

The chain combines TRBV28 with TRBJ2-4; no firm D call. This receptor was obtained from a woman younger than 30 in good health. Specimen: CD4+ T cells sorted from blood. The CDR3 nucleotides read TGTGCCAGCAGTTTAGCCCAGAGAATATGGATTCAGTACTTC. Encoded protein: CASSLAQRIWIQYF.